The next 32 T cell receptor beta chains were all read from a single sample in a study of T cells in Graves' hyperthyroidism and ophthalmopathy. Regions amplified from RNA transcripts were the TCR beta CDR3 regions. When the TCR CDR3 underwent first-round RT-PCR, the HTBI primer set was used. TCRdb reprocessed the multiplex PCR reads via MiXCR and lists one record per CDR3 protein. The sample holds 150,000 or so distinct CDR3 sequences, less than 10% seen once. Sequencing input: blood. All receptors come from a woman between 18 and 30 years old with Graves' hyperthyroidism that later progressed to Graves' ophthalmopathy.

This clonotype was seen more than once but under ten times. The gene calls are TRBV19 and TRBJ2-7, with 7 positions matching TRBD1. CDR1 is LNHDA, CDR2 SQIVND, per germline (reference sequence). This CDR3 is 14 amino acids long. V was pared by 5 bases and J by 5 bases, with 9 bases of the junction left unmatched. CDR3 residues: CASSEGQASNEQYF. DNA of the CDR3: TGTGCCAGTAGTGAAGGACAGGCCAGCAACGAGCAGTACTTC.

A few counts support this clonotype. V is TRBV6-1 and J is TRBJ2-1, with TRBD1 matching over 9 bases. The CDR3 sequence is 17 residues long. CDR1 is MNHNS and CDR2 is SASEGT in the germline V gene. The trim removed 6 bases at V and 4 bases at J, leaving 13 bases unmatched. The CDR3 bases are TGTGCCAGCAGCGCTTCCGGGACAGGGAATAAATACAATGAGCAGTTCTTC. Translating it yields CASSASGTGNKYNEQFF.

In its sample, this clonotype was seen many times. The chain couples TRBV10-3 to TRBJ2-3, with D possibly matching TRBD2 (5 bases). V lost 0 bases and J lost 0, with 10 bases in between. The CDR3 consists of 16 residues. Germline CDR1 ENHRY, CDR2 SYGVKD. Here the CDR3 reads CAISESFGESTDTQYF. In DNA, the CDR3 is TGTGCCATCAGTGAGTCGTTTGGGGAGAGCACAGATACGCAGTATTTT.

This clonotype showed up just a few times. This chain links TRBV19 with TRBJ2-3; the D gene is possibly TRBD1 (6 bases). The CDR3 is 16 residues long. CDR1 and CDR2 (germline): LNHDA, SQIVND (reference sequence). Trimming removed 2 bases from V and 1 base from J, with 13 bases in between. The CDR3 loop is CASSIRTEQRTDTQYF. CDR3 bases: TGTGCCAGTAGTATAAGGACAGAACAGCGCACAGATACGCAGTATTTT.

This clonotype occurred many times. The chain joins TRBV6-5 to TRBJ2-5; TRBD2 matches at 8 bases. Looked up from germline, CDR1 is MNHEY and CDR2 is SVGAGI. J was trimmed by 2 bases and V by 0 bases; bases with no gene match: 2. This CDR3 spans 15 amino acids. CDR3 in amino acids: CASSYSPSGQETQYF. The DNA for the CDR3 is TGTGCCAGCAGTTACTCTCCTAGCGGGCAAGAGACCCAGTACTTC.

This clonotype was seen repeatedly, ten times or more. The J gene is TRBJ2-3, the V gene TRBV11-1; possible D gene TRBD2, 5 bases. There are 15 residues in the CDR3. CDR1 is SGHAT and CDR2 is FQDESV in the germline V gene (reference sequence). V lost 3 bases, J lost 0 bases, and 10 bases lay in between. The CDR3 DNA reads as TGTGCCAGCAGCTTTGAAAGGAGGAGCACAGATACGCAGTATTTT. It yields the protein CASSFERRSTDTQYF. The full variable domain, its missing parts supplied by reference TRBV11-1 and TRBJ2-3, is EAEVAQSPRYKITEKSQAVAFWCDPISGHATLYWYRQILGQGPELLVQFQDESVVDDSQLPKDRFSAERLKGVDSTLKIQPAELGDSAMYLCASSFERRSTDTQYFGPGTRLTVL.

The table lists this clonotype with many counts. The rearrangement links TRBV19 to TRBJ1-1; unclear D gene. With 8 bases removed from V and 2 bases from J, the gap between germline ends came to 6 bases. Germline CDR1 is LNHDA and CDR2 is SQIVND (reference sequence). There are 11 residues in the CDR3. CDR3 DNA sequence: TGTGCCAGTCGACGTAACACTGAAGCTTTCTTT. As protein: CASRRNTEAFF.

This clonotype showed up many times. The CDR3 DNA sequence: TGTGCCATCAGTGAGATGGATTTTCAGCCCCAGCATTTT. It is translated as CAISEMDFQPQHF. This chain links TRBV10-3 with TRBJ1-5; D gene ambiguous. Trimming removed 2 bases from V and 6 bases from J, with 8 bases in between. CDR1 and CDR2 (germline): ENHRY, SYGVKD. This CDR3 region has 13 residues.

This clonotype has a count of ten or more. The J gene is TRBJ2-2, the V gene TRBV24-1, with 9 bases that match TRBD1. Trimming at V came to 3 bases and at J to 5 bases, leaving 18 bases not matched to a gene. Germline CDR1 KGHDR, CDR2 SFDVKD. The CDR3 contains 20 residues. The CDR3 nucleotides read TGTGCCACCAGTGATCGTCGCGGACAGGGGTCTCTTGATCTTACCGGGGAGCTGTTTTTT. Translated: CATSDRRGQGSLDLTGELFF.

This clonotype appeared many times. The gene calls are TRBV3-1 and TRBJ2-2, with 7 nucleotides matching TRBD1. This CDR3 is built from 15 residues. The germline V gene has CDR1 LGHDT and CDR2 YNNKEL (reference sequence). Trimming at V came to 4 bases and at J to 3 bases, leaving 5 bases not matched to a gene. The CDR3, as DNA: TGTGCCAGCAGCCCCGAAACAGGGGACACCGGGGAGCTGTTTTTT. Translated, it gives CASSPETGDTGELFF. Based on the CDR3 plus reference TRBV3-1 and TRBJ2-2, the full variable domain is DTAVSQTPKYLVTQMGNDKSIKCEQNLGHDTMYWYKQDSKKFLKIMFSYNNKELIINETVPNRFSPKSPDKAHLNLHINSLELGDSAVYFCASSPETGDTGELFFGEGSRLTVL.

This clonotype was observed at least ten times. The gene calls are TRBV28 and TRBJ2-7; a possible D gene is TRBD1 (8 bases). Deletions cut 4 bases from V and 4 bases from J, with 23 bases between. Looked up from germline, CDR1 is MDHEN and CDR2 is SYDVKM. This CDR3 contains 17 residues. The CDR3: CASSSWTGTRGAYEQYF. CDR3 nucleotide sequence: TGTGCCAGCAGTTCATGGACAGGGACCCGGGGGGCATACGAGCAGTACTTC.

This clonotype was detected only a few times. V usage is TRBV5-8 and J usage is TRBJ2-1; D is undetermined. Trimming removed 0 bases at V and 8 bases at J, with 15 bases between. Germline CDR1 and CDR2: SGHTS and YDEGEE. CDR3 length: 15 amino acids. The CDR3 loop is CASSLASFGNDEQFF. CDR3 sequence (DNA): TGTGCCAGCAGCTTGGCCTCCTTCGGAAACGATGAGCAGTTCTTC.

This clonotype was observed at least ten times. The V gene is TRBV6-1, the J gene TRBJ1-2, with 12 bases fitting TRBD1. The CDR3 length is 17 residues. The germline V gene encodes CDR1 MNHNS and CDR2 SASEGT. Trimming removed 5 bases from V and 2 bases from J; junction bases left unmatched: 9. The CDR3 here is CASSYSGTGGANYGYTF. In DNA, the CDR3 is TGTGCCAGCAGTTATTCCGGGACAGGGGGCGCCAACTATGGCTACACCTTC.

This clonotype was recorded at least ten times. The chain is built from TRBV20-1 and TRBJ2-1; tentatively, D is TRBD2 (5 bases). Trimming pared 4 bases from V and 6 bases from J, leaving 19 bases between. The germline V gene encodes CDR1 DFQATT and CDR2 SNEGSKA (reference sequence). The CDR3 consists of 15 residues. CDR3 loop: CSATRAGAQSNEQFF. In DNA, the CDR3 is TGCAGTGCTACCCGGGCGGGCGCTCAGAGCAATGAGCAGTTCTTC.

This clonotype appeared many times. CDR3 in DNA: TGTGCCAGCAGCTCCCGGACAGGGGGCTCCTACGAGCAGTACTTC. It translates to CASSSRTGGSYEQYF. The rearrangement uses TRBV7-2 and TRBJ2-7, with TRBD1 identical over 10 bases. Germline assignment: CDR1 SGHTA and CDR2 FQGNSA. V lost 4 bases and J lost 0; bases outside the gene matches: 3. This CDR3 region has 15 residues.

This clonotype occurred many times. The V call is TRBV6-1, the J call TRBJ1-1; TRBD1 might be the D (5 bases). This CDR3 comprises 18 residues. V lost 4 bases to trimming and J lost 0 bases, with 21 bases between them. Germline values: CDR1 MNHNS, CDR2 SASEGT. The CDR3 protein is CASSGRVEGRIMNTEAFF. CDR3 DNA: TGTGCCAGCAGTGGGAGGGTCGAGGGACGGATCATGAACACTGAAGCTTTCTTT.

Ten or more counts support this clonotype. The chain employs TRBV25-1 and TRBJ1-2; 7 nucleotides align to TRBD1. The germline gives CDR1 MGHDK, CDR2 SYGVNS. The V segment lost 4 bases and the J segment 2 bases; nucleotides outside the gene matches: 10. This CDR3 is built from 16 residues. The CDR3 here is CASSGQFGTENYGYTF. In DNA form, the CDR3 reads TGTGCCAGCAGTGGACAATTCGGGACAGAGAACTATGGCTACACCTTC.

V usage is TRBV30 and J usage is TRBJ2-2, with D perhaps TRBD2 (6 bases). V dropped 2 bases and J dropped 2 bases, with 15 bases sitting between them. The CDR3 has 16 residues. In germline, CDR1 is GTSNPN, CDR2 SVGIG (reference sequence). The CDR3 DNA is TGTGCCTGGAGTTCCCCCGGGACTTTTAACACCGGGGAGCTGTTTTTT. As protein: CAWSSPGTFNTGELFF.

This clonotype was picked up many times. The gene calls are TRBV7-8 and TRBJ2-7, with D unresolved. Trimming pared 0 bases from V and 0 bases from J, leaving 9 bases between. Germline V gives CDR1 SGHVS, CDR2 FQNEAQ. The CDR3 consists of 15 residues. CDR3 in amino acids: CASSLAGRASYEQYF. In DNA, the CDR3 is TGTGCCAGCAGCTTAGCCGGACGGGCCTCCTACGAGCAGTACTTC.

This clonotype was seen many times. This chain links TRBV12-3 or TRBV12-4 with TRBJ1-2; 9 bases are a match to TRBD1. The J segment lost 4 bases and the V segment lost 5 bases, leaving 5 bases of the junction unmatched. CDR3 length: 14 residues. The CDR3 loop reads CASSPTGGFYGYTF. CDR3 nucleotide sequence: TGTGCCAGCAGTCCTACAGGGGGCTTCTATGGCTACACCTTC.

This clonotype was seen repeatedly, ten times or more. The chain recombines TRBV7-9 with TRBJ2-1, with TRBD2 matching 14 bases. The V gene end was trimmed by 6 bases and the J gene end by 6 bases; junction bases not matched to a gene: 13. The CDR3 contains 18 residues. Germline-derived CDR1 and CDR2 are SEHNR and FQNEAQ (reference sequence). Written as DNA, the CDR3 is TGTGCCAGCAGACCTAAGGGACTAGCGGGAGTACAGGGCAATGAGCAGTTCTTC. This encodes CASRPKGLAGVQGNEQFF.

The V gene is TRBV14, the J gene TRBJ2-7; no definite D call. The CDR3 extends over 11 amino acids. CDR1 and CDR2 (germline): SGHDN, FVKESK. V gave up 4 bases and J gave up 7 bases, with 8 bases separating them. CDR3 nucleotides: TGTGCCAGCAGCCCGTTCAGGGAGCAGTACTTC. Translated, it gives CASSPFREQYF. Combining the CDR3 with reference TRBV14 and TRBJ2-7 gives the whole variable domain EAGVTQFPSHSVIEKGQTVTLRCDPISGHDNLYWYRRVMGKEIKFLLHFVKESKQDESGMPNNRFLAERTGGTYSTLKVQPAELEDSGVYFCASSPFREQYFGPGTRLTVT.

The chain combines TRBV9 with TRBJ2-1; D possibly uses TRBD1 or TRBD2 (5 bases each). The CDR3 has 14 amino acids. V dropped 4 bases and J dropped 5 bases, with 13 bases sitting between them. Germline CDR1 SGDLS, CDR2 YYNGEE. The CDR3 loop reads CASSPWGPNNEQFF. In DNA, the CDR3 is TGTGCCAGCAGCCCTTGGGGACCTAACAATGAGCAGTTCTTC.

This clonotype was observed many times. The chain has TRBV9 and TRBJ2-3, with 8 bases aligning to TRBD2. The germline V gene encodes CDR1 SGDLS and CDR2 YYNGEE. This CDR3 contains 15 residues. V dropped 3 bases and J dropped 3; count of bases not matched to a gene: 6. CDR3 sequence: CASSAPGLGTDTQYF. The CDR3, as DNA: TGTGCCAGCAGCGCCCCGGGACTAGGTACAGATACGCAGTATTTT.

This clonotype appeared many times. The chain links TRBV29-1 to TRBJ1-2; D not certain. The germline CDR1 and CDR2 sequences are SQVTM and ANQGSEA. Trimming cost V 6 bases and J 1 base, with 9 bases left between them. The CDR3 extends over 12 amino acids. CDR3 residues: CSVERVNYGYTF. DNA for the CDR3: TGCAGCGTGGAAAGGGTTAACTATGGCTACACCTTC.

This clonotype was found many times. V is TRBV19 and J is TRBJ1-1, with D maybe TRBD1 (5 bases). CDR3 length: 13 amino acids. Germline-derived CDR1 and CDR2 are LNHDA and SQIVND (reference sequence). The V end lost 7 bases, the J end lost 4 bases, and 13 bases lay between the germline ends. DNA of the CDR3: TGTGCCAGTAAAATAAAGGGGAGCACTGAAGCTTTCTTT. Encoded protein: CASKIKGSTEAFF. Looking up the rest from reference TRBV19 and TRBJ1-1 gives the full variable domain: DGGITQSPKYLFRKEGQNVTLSCEQNLNHDAMYWYRQDPGQGLRLIYYSQIVNDFQKGDIAEGYSVSREKKESFPLTVTSAQKNPTAFYLCASKIKGSTEAFFGQGTRLTVV.

In its sample, this clonotype was seen many times. The J gene is TRBJ2-5, the V gene TRBV7-2; D may match TRBD1 or TRBD2 (5 bases each). The ends were cut back, 5 bases at V and 7 bases at J, with 11 bases in the middle. Germline V gene data show CDR1 as SGHTA and CDR2 as FQGNSA. The CDR3 runs 12 residues. This CDR3 reads CASSEGFRTQYF. The CDR3 bases are TGTGCCAGCAGCGAGGGGTTTCGGACCCAGTACTTC. Together with reference TRBV7-2 and TRBJ2-5, the CDR3 gives the full variable domain: GAGVSQSPSNKVTEKGKDVELRCDPISGHTALYWYRQSLGQGLEFLIYFQGNSAPDKSGLPSDRFSAERTGGSVSTLTIQRTQQEDSAVYLCASSEGFRTQYFGPGTRLLVL.

This clonotype was detected only a few times. The chain joins TRBV10-3 to TRBJ1-2; 9 bases line up with TRBD1. The germline CDR1 and CDR2 sequences are ENHRY and SYGVKD. Trimming cost V 2 bases and J 8 bases; bases outside gene matches: 9. The CDR3 length is 15 residues. CDR3 sequence reads: CAISEVPDRGGGYTF. The CDR3, as DNA: TGTGCCATCAGTGAGGTTCCGGACAGGGGAGGCGGCTACACCTTC.

In this sample, this clonotype turned up a few times. The chain combines TRBV7-3 with TRBJ1-1, with a possible D match to TRBD1 (6 bases). Trimming left V 5 bases short and J 7 bases short, with 17 bases between. The CDR3 totals 14 residues. CDR1 and CDR2 from the germline V gene are SGHTA and FQGTGA. CDR3 region: CASSRKGDSREAFF. CDR3 nucleotides: TGTGCCAGCAGCCGAAAGGGGGACTCTCGTGAAGCTTTCTTT.

This clonotype has ten or more counts. CDR3 amino acids: CASRDSGTGLRGELFF. Written as DNA, the CDR3 is TGTGCCAGCAGAGATTCCGGGACAGGGCTACGTGGGGAGCTGTTTTTT. The chain couples TRBV12-3 or TRBV12-4 to TRBJ2-2; 9 bases align to TRBD1. The trim removed 6 bases at V and 8 bases at J, leaving 13 bases unmatched. There are 16 residues in the CDR3.

The sample holds many counts of this clonotype. CDR3 coding DNA: TGTGCCAGCAGCCAGCAACCTTCTGGAAACACCATATATTTT. It is translated as CASSQQPSGNTIYF. This chain links TRBV3-1 with TRBJ1-3; D uncertain. The CDR3 is 14 amino acids. The ends were cut back, 3 bases at V and 1 base at J, with 7 bases in the middle. Germline V CDR1 and CDR2: LGHDT, YNNKEL (reference sequence).

This clonotype was counted ten times or more. The genes are TRBV20-1 and TRBJ1-5; D possibly corresponds to TRBD1 (6 bases). This CDR3 contains 18 residues. Germline CDR1 reads DFQATT; CDR2 reads SNEGSKA (reference sequence). The V gene lost 5 bases and the J gene lost 4 bases, with 27 bases spanning the gap. DNA of the CDR3: TGCAGTGCTCACCAAAGTAACTCCGGGGGCCCTTTTAATCAGCCCCAGCATTTT. Protein: CSAHQSNSGGPFNQPQHF.